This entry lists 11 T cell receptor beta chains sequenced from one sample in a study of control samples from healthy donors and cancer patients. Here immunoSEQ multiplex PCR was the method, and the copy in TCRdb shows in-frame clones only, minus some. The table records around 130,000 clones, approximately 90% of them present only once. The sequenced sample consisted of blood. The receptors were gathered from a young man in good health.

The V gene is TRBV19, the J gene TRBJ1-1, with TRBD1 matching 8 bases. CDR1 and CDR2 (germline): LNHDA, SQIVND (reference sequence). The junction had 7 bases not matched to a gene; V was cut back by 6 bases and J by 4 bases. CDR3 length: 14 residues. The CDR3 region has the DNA TGTGCCAGTAGAAACACAGGGGGGAGCACTGAAGCTTTCTTT. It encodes CASRNTGGSTEAFF. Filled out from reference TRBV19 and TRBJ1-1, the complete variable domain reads DGGITQSPKYLFRKEGQNVTLSCEQNLNHDAMYWYRQDPGQGLRLIYYSQIVNDFQKGDIAEGYSVSREKKESFPLTVTSAQKNPTAFYLCASRNTGGSTEAFFGQGTRLTVV.

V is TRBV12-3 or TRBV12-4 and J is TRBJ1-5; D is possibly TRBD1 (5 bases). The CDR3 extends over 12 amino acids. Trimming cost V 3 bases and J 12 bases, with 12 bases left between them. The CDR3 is CASSLGLTVQHF. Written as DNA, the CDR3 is TGTGCCAGCAGTTTGGGACTCACGGTCCAGCATTTT.

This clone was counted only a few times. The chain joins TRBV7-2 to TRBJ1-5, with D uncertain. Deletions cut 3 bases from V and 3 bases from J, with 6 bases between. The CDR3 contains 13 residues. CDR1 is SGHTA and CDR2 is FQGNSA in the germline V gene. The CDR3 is CASSFQSNQPQHF. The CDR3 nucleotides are TGTGCCAGCAGCTTCCAATCCAATCAGCCCCAGCATTTT.

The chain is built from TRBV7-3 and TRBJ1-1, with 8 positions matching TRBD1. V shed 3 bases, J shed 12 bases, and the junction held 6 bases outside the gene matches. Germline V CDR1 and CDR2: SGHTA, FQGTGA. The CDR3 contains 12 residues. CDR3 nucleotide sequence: TGTGCCAGCAGCTTTAGACAGGGGAAAACTTTCTTT. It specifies CASSFRQGKTFF.

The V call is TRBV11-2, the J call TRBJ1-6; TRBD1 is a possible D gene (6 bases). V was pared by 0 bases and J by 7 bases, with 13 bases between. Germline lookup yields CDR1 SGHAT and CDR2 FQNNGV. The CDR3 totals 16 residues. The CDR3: CASSLDGYRVNSPLHF. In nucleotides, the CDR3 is TGTGCCAGCAGCTTAGATGGGTACAGGGTCAATTCACCCCTCCACTTT.

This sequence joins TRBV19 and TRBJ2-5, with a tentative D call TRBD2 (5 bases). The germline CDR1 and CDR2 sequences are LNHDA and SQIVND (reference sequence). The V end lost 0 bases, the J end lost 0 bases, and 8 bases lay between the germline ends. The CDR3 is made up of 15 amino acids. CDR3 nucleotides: TGTGCCAGTAGTATAGATCCGGGGTACCAAGAGACCCAGTACTTC. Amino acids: CASSIDPGYQETQYF.

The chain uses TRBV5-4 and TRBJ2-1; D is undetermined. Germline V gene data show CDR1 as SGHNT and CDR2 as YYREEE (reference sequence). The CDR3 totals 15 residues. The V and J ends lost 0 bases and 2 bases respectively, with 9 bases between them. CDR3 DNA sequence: TGTGCCAGCAGCTTGGCGGCAGAAACCTACAATGAGCAGTTCTTC. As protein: CASSLAAETYNEQFF.

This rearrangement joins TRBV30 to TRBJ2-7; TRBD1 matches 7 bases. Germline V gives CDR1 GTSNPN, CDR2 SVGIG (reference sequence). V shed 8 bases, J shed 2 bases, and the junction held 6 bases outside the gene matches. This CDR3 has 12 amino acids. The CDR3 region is CAREGTAYEQYF. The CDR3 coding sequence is TGTGCCCGGGAAGGGACAGCCTACGAGCAGTACTTC.

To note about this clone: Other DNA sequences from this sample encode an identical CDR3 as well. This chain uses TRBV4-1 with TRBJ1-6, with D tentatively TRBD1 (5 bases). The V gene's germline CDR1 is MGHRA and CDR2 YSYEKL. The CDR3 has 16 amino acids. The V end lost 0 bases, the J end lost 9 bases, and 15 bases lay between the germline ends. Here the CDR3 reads CASSQDPLGRASPLHF. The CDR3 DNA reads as TGCGCCAGCAGCCAAGATCCTCTGGGGCGGGCTTCACCCCTCCACTTT.

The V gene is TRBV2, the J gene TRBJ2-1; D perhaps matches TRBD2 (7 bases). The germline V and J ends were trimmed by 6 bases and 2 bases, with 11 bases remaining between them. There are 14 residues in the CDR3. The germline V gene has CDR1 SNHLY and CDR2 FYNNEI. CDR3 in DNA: TGTGCCAGCAGGGAGGGGGGGGCCTACAATGAGCAGTTCTTC. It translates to CASREGGAYNEQFF.

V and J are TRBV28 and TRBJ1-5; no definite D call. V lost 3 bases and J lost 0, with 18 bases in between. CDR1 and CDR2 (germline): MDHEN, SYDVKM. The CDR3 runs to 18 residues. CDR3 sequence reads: CASSFPLHSTDSNQPQHF. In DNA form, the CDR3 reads TGTGCCAGCAGTTTCCCCCTACACTCGACGGATAGCAATCAGCCCCAGCATTTT.